The rows below give T cell receptor beta chains drawn from one sample of a study of metastatic and nonmetastatic thyroid tumors. TCRdb reanalyzed the PCR reads with MiXCR. The repertoire has 9,000 or so clones, roughly 15% of them found once; the top ten carry 5.7%. The source material was blood. The source of these receptors is a female donor with papillary thyroid cancer or a benign thyroid nodule (not recorded which). Some clones in this sample may be carry-over from other donors' samples. Both conserved end residues are trimmed from each CDR3. D genes are given only for firm matches.

- | TRBV5-1 | ASMGGGDRYYEQY
- | TRBV2 | ASKSGVTDTQY
- | TRBV9 | ASSVPGAEGTGELF
TRBD1 | TRBV7-9 | ASRGTDPGETQY
- | TRBV20-1 | SARDHGEYSNQPQH
- | TRBV18 | ASSPRSGENYGYT
- | TRBV29-1 | SVDLGRAGYGYT
- | TRBV7-8 | ASSSGAITEAF
TRBD1 | TRBV16 | ASSRTQGTTEAF
- | TRBV27 | ASSLSEISYEQY
TRBD1 | TRBV11-1 | ASSLDRERTDTQY
TRBD1 | TRBV6-1 | ASIPGTGSENEQF
TRBD2 | TRBV12-3/TRBV12-4 | ASRPIGGAGEQF
- | TRBV5-1 | ASSYGANEKLF
- | TRBV11-3 | ASSLAAGDNEQF
- | TRBV5-6 | ASSTSGANVLT
- | TRBV6-1 | ASSSGTNTGELF
- | TRBV20-1 | SAHSQTQY
TRBD1 | TRBV29-1 | SVGGSGGQPQH
TRBD2 | TRBV19 | ATQQGLAGEQY
TRBD1 | TRBV6-1 | ASSEATGGYNEQF
- | TRBV7-9 | ASSPDTYGYT
TRBD1 | TRBV28 | ASSWTGENQPQH
TRBD1 | TRBV27 | ASSRGQGNTEAF
- | TRBV20-1 | SARPTTSFRGETQY
TRBD1 | TRBV4-1 | ASSQQGADEKLF
- | TRBV2 | ASSGLIVVRNTEAF
TRBD1 | TRBV5-1 | ASSLEGAPTDTQY
- | TRBV28 | ASSYQPVWKSGYT
TRBD1 | TRBV12-5 | ASETGVNEQF
- | TRBV25-1 | ASSDRQAYGYT
- | TRBV20-1 | SARRDGELATEAF
- | TRBV19 | ASSIGTPYEQY
TRBD1 | TRBV24-1 | ATRRGTGRDTQY
- | TRBV28 | ASTQGAGALGNTIY
- | TRBV30 | AWSGLGPNAEAF
TRBD2 | TRBV27 | ATKTSSGEQF
- | TRBV5-5 | ASSPSALYEQY
TRBD1 | TRBV5-1 | ASSPGEGQGYEQY
TRBD1 | TRBV12-5 | ASGLVLGQIRGYT
TRBD1 | TRBV10-3 | AISSTTGGSRYEQY
- | TRBV20-1 | SARVLTEYNEQF
- | TRBV4-2 | ASSQESMEVQF
TRBD1 | TRBV20-1 | SASGTGDRRGPGELF
- | TRBV7-8 | ASSQQLNYGYT
- | TRBV28 | ASSAARGTRDEQY
- | TRBV6-1 | ASSERGGNTEAF
TRBD1 | TRBV3-1 | ASSRGTGSNQPQH
- | TRBV5-6 | ASSLGSQPQH
TRBD2 | TRBV6-1 | ASSPTSGRDTGELF
TRBD2 | TRBV4-2 | ASSRPWAGGDNEQF
- | TRBV7-7 | ASSEAENTEAF
- | TRBV6-2/TRBV6-3 | ASRTWTAYEQN
- | TRBV7-6 | ASSRGGESEQF